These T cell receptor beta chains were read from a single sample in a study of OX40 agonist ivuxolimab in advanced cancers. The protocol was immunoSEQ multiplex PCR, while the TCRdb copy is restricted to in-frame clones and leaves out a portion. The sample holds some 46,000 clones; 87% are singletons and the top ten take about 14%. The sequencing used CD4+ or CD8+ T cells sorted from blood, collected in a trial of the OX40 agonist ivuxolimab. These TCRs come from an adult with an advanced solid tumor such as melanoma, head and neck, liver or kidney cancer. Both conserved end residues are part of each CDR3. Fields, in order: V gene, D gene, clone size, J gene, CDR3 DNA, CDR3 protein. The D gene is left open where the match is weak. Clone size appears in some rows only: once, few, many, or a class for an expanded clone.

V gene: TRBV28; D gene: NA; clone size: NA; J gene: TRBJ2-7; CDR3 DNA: TGTGCCAGCAGACCTCCGGGACCCTTCGCCGAGCAGTACTTC; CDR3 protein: CASRPPGPFAEQYF
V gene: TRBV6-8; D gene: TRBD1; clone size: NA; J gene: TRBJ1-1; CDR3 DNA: TGTGCCAGCAACAAACAGGGGGCAACTGAAGCTTTCTTT; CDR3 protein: CASNKQGATEAFF
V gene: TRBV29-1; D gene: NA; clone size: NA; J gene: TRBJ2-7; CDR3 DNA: TGCAGCGTTGAAATCGACAGCTACGAGCAGTACTTC; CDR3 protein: CSVEIDSYEQYF
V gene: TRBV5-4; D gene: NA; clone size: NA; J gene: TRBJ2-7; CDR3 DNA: TGTGCCAGCAGTCTTGGAATCAACGAGCAGTACTTC; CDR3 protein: CASSLGINEQYF
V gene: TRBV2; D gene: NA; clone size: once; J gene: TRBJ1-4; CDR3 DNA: TGTGCCAGCAGAGAAACAGGGTTGGCTAATGAAAAACTGTTTTTT; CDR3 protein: CASRETGLANEKLFF
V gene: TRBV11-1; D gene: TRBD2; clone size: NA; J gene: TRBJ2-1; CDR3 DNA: TGTGCCAGCAGCTTAGGCCTAGCGGCAACACATAATGAGCAGTTCTTC; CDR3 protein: CASSLGLAATHNEQFF
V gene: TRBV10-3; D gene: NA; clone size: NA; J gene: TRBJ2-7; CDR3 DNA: TGTGCCATCAGTGCAGACTACGAGCAGTACTTC; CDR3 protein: CAISADYEQYF
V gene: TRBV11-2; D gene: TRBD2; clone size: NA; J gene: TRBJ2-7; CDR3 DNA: TGTGCCAGCAGCACAAGAACCGGGACTAGCGGCTACGAGCAGTACTTC; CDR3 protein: CASSTRTGTSGYEQYF
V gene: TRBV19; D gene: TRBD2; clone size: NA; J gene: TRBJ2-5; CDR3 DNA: TGTGCCAGTAGTATGGGGGGACTAGCGAAGACCCAGTACTTC; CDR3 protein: CASSMGGLAKTQYF
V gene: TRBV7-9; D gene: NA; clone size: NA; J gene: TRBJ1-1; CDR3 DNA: TGTGCCAGCAGCTTAGACATGAACACTGAAGCTTTCTTT; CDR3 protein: CASSLDMNTEAFF
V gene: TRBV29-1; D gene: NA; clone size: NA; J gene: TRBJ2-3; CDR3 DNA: TGCAGCGTCGGGGGCCCCACAGATACGCAGTATTTT; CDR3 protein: CSVGGPTDTQYF
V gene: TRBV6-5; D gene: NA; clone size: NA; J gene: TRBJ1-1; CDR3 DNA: TGTGCCAGCAGCCCAAGGGACCGGAACACTGAAGCTTTCTTT; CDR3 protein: CASSPRDRNTEAFF
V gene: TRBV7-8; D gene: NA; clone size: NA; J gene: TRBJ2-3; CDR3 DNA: TGTGCCAGCAGCCCAAACAGGGATCGGTACACAGATACGCAGTATTTT; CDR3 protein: CASSPNRDRYTDTQYF
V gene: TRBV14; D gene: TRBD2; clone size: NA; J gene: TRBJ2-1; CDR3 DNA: TGTGCCAGCAGCCAAGATATCCGGGGGGGCAATGAGCAGTTCTTC; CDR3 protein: CASSQDIRGGNEQFF
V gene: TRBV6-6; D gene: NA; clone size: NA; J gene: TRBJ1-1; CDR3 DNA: TGTGCCATCGGGCAGTATAAGACTGAAGCTTTCTTT; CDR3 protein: CAIGQYKTEAFF
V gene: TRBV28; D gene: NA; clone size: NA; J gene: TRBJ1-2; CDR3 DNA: TGTGCCAGCAGTTTATATCCGGGACGCCAACTTAACTATGGCTACACCTTC; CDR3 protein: CASSLYPGRQLNYGYTF
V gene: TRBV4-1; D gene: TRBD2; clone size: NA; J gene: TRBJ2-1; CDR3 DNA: TGCGCCAGCAGCCAAGATTCCCAGCGGGAGGGCGTATCCTACAATGAGCAGTTCTTC; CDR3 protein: CASSQDSQREGVSYNEQFF
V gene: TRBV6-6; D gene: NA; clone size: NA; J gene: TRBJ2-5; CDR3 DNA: TGTGCCAGCAACCGGTTTAAGGAGACCCAGTACTTC; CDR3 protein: CASNRFKETQYF
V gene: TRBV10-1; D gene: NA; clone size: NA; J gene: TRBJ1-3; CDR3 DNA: TGCGCCAGCAGTGAGTCAGGGCCGCTGACTGGAAACACCATATATTTT; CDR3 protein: CASSESGPLTGNTIYF
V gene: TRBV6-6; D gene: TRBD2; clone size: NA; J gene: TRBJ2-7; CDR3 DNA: TGTGCCAGCAGAGAGACCGGGACTACCGTTAGGGAGCAGTACTTC; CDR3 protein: CASRETGTTVREQYF
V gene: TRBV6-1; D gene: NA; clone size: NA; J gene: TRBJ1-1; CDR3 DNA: TGTGCCATCACCGGAACTCCGGGACTCGAAGCTTTCTTT; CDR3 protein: CAITGTPGLEAFF
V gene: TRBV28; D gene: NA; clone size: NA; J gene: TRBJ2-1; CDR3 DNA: TGTGCCAGCAGTCTCACAGGGAGCTCCTACAATGAGCAGTTCTTC; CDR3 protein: CASSLTGSSYNEQFF
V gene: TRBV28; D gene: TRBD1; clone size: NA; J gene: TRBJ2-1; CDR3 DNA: TGTGCCAGCAGTCCGACCGGGACAGGTTACAATGAGCAGTTCTTC; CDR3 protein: CASSPTGTGYNEQFF
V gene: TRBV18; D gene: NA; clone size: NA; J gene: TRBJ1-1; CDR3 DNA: TGTGCCAGCTCACCAACGGGACAGAACACTGAAGCTTTCTTT; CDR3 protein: CASSPTGQNTEAFF
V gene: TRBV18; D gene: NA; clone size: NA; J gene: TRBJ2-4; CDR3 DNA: TGTGCCAGCTCACCACCCGAGGTGGGGCGCAAAAACATTCAGTACTTC; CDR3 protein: CASSPPEVGRKNIQYF
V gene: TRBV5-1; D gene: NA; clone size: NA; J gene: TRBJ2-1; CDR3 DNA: TGCGCCAGCAGCTTGCCCCGACAGACCTACAATGAGCAGTTCTTC; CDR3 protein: CASSLPRQTYNEQFF
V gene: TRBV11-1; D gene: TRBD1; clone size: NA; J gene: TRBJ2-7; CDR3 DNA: TGTGCCAGCAGCCCGGACAGGGCCAGGGGGGAGCAGTACTTC; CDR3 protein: CASSPDRARGEQYF
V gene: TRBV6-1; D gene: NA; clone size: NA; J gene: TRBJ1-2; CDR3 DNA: TGTGCCAGCAGTGAAGCGCGGGTCGGGGCCTTCGGGGGCTACACCTTC; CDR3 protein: CASSEARVGAFGGYTF
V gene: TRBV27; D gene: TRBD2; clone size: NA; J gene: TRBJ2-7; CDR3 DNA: TGTGCCAGCAGGTTTCGTGGGACGGGAGGGCCCAACGAGCAGTACTTC; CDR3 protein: CASRFRGTGGPNEQYF
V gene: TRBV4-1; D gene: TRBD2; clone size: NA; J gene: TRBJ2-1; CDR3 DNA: TGCGCCAGCAGACTAACCCCGGGACTAGCGGGAGTCCCTTGGTTCTTC; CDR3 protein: CASRLTPGLAGVPWFF
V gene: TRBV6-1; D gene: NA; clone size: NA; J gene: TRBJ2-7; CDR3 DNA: TGTGCTAGCAGAAGCACGGACCGGGGTGTGTACGAGCAGTACTTC; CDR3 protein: CASRSTDRGVYEQYF
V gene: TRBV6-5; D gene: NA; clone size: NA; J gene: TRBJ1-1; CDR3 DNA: TGTGCCAGCAAAATCCAGATGAACACTGAAGCTTTCTTT; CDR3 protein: CASKIQMNTEAFF
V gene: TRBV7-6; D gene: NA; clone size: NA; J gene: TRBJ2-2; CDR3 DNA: TGTGCCAGCAGTCAACAGGTGAACACCGGGGAGCTGTTTTTT; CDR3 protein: CASSQQVNTGELFF
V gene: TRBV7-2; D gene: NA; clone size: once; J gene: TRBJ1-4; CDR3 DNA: TGTGCCAGCAGCGGGGACATAAATGAAAAACTGTTTTTT; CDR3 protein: CASSGDINEKLFF
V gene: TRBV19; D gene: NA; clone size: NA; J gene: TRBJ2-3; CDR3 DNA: TGTGCCAGTAGTATGGTCCCATCGACGGGCACAGATACGCAGTATTTT; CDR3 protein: CASSMVPSTGTDTQYF
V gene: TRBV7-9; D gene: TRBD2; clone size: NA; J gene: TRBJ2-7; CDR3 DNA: TGTGCCAGCAGCCCGCGGACTAGCGGGAGGAACGACGAGCAGTACTTC; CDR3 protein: CASSPRTSGRNDEQYF
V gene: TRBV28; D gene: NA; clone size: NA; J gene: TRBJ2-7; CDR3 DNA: TGTGCCAGCAGGTCAGGGTTTTACGAGCAGTACTTC; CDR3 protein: CASRSGFYEQYF
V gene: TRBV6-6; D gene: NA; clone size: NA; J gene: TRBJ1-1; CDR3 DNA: TGTGCCAGCAGTTACGTGAACACTGAAGCTTTCTTT; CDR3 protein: CASSYVNTEAFF
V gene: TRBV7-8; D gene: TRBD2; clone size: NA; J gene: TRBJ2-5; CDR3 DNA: TGTGCCAGCAGAGTCGGGACTACCATACAAGAGACCCAGTACTTC; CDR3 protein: CASRVGTTIQETQYF
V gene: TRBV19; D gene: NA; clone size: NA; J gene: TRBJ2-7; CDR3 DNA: TGTGCCAGTAGTCCCTCTTATAGCGGCTCTTTCTACGAGCAGTACTTC; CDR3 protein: CASSPSYSGSFYEQYF
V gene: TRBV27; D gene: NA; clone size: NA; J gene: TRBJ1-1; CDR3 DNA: TGTGCCAGCAGTCCAAATTTTAACACTGAAGCTTTCTTT; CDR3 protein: CASSPNFNTEAFF
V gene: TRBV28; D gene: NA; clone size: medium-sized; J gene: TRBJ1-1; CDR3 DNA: TGTGCCAGCAGGCTTAGTACAGGGAGGCTCGAAGCTTTCTTT; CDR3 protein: CASRLSTGRLEAFF